This is a list of T cell receptor beta chains from one sample in a study of tumor-infiltrating lymphocytes in primary liver carcinoma. TCRdb independently ran MiXCR on the multiplex PCR reads; one entry per CDR3 protein. The sample includes approximately 210,000 distinct CDR3 sequences, approximately 65% seen only once; the top ten take about 7.1%. The sequenced material came from peripheral blood. The receptors stem from a woman aged 60 to 75 with primary liver carcinoma and hepatitis B virus infection. The CDR3 runs from the conserved cysteine through the conserved F or W. Fields, in order: V gene, J gene, clone size, CDR3 length, D gene, CDR3 protein, CDR3 DNA. The D gene is left open where the match is weak. Only some rows state a clone size, as once, few, many or a class for expanded clones.

v_gene: TRBV4-1; j_gene: TRBJ2-1; abundance: many; len: 14; d_gene: TRBD2; CDR3aa: CASSQGGLEGEQFF; CDR3nt: TGCGCCAGCAGCCAAGGGGGACTAGAGGGTGAGCAGTTCTTC
v_gene: TRBV28; j_gene: TRBJ2-7; abundance: few; len: 14; d_gene: NA; CDR3aa: CASNRQGGSYEQYF; CDR3nt: TGTGCCAGCAACCGACAGGGAGGTTCCTACGAGCAGTACTTC
v_gene: TRBV29-1; j_gene: TRBJ1-5; abundance: NA; len: 13; d_gene: TRBD1; CDR3aa: CSVETGGNQPQHF; CDR3nt: TGCAGCGTTGAAACAGGGGGCAATCAGCCCCAGCATTTT
v_gene: TRBV11-2; j_gene: TRBJ2-1; abundance: NA; len: 13; d_gene: NA; CDR3aa: CASSLGPFNEHFF; CDR3nt: TGTGCCAGCAGCTTAGGCCCGTTCAATGAGCACTTCTTC
v_gene: TRBV6-1; j_gene: TRBJ2-1; abundance: NA; len: 14; d_gene: NA; CDR3aa: CASGLLGSLNEQFF; CDR3nt: TGTGCCAGCGGTCTCCTAGGTTCGCTCAATGAGCAGTTCTTC
v_gene: TRBV12-3/TRBV12-4; j_gene: TRBJ2-6; abundance: NA; len: 17; d_gene: NA; CDR3aa: CASSASGGNSGANVLTF; CDR3nt: TGTGCCAGCAGTGCTAGTGGAGGCAACTCTGGGGCCAACGTCCTGACTTTC
v_gene: TRBV12-5; j_gene: TRBJ2-3; abundance: NA; len: 13; d_gene: NA; CDR3aa: CASCLAALDTQYF; CDR3nt: TGTGCTAGTTGTTTGGCTGCTTTAGATACGCAGTATTTT
v_gene: TRBV5-6; j_gene: TRBJ2-2; abundance: few; len: 14; d_gene: TRBD1; CDR3aa: CASSPTGMSGELFF; CDR3nt: TGTGCCAGCAGCCCGACAGGGATGAGCGGGGAGCTGTTTTTT
v_gene: TRBV7-2; j_gene: TRBJ2-1; abundance: NA; len: 13; d_gene: NA; CDR3aa: CASSRGVMEGQFF; CDR3nt: TGTGCCAGCAGCAGAGGGGTAATGGAAGGGCAGTTCTTC
v_gene: TRBV4-1; j_gene: TRBJ2-2; abundance: few; len: 14; d_gene: TRBD1; CDR3aa: CASSQQTGAGELFF; CDR3nt: TGCGCCAGCAGCCAACAAACAGGGGCCGGGGAGCTGTTTTTT
v_gene: TRBV28; j_gene: TRBJ2-5; abundance: NA; len: 14; d_gene: NA; CDR3aa: CASSLLARQETQYF; CDR3nt: TGTGCCAGCAGTTTGTTGGCACGTCAAGAGACCCAGTACTTC
v_gene: TRBV29-1; j_gene: TRBJ2-7; abundance: NA; len: 12; d_gene: NA; CDR3aa: CSVRADSCEQYF; CDR3nt: TGTAGCGTCCGGGCAGACTCCTGCGAGCAGTACTTC
v_gene: TRBV6-5; j_gene: TRBJ1-2; abundance: NA; len: 17; d_gene: TRBD1; CDR3aa: CVNSYLTTGGRQYGYTF; CDR3nt: TGTGTCAACAGTTACCTAACGACAGGGGGGAGACAGTACGGCTACACCTTC
v_gene: TRBV4-1; j_gene: TRBJ1-2; abundance: NA; len: 16; d_gene: NA; CDR3aa: CASSQEKGNWLNGYTF; CDR3nt: TGTGCCAGTAGCCAAGAAAAGGGAAATTGGCTTAATGGCTACACCTTC
v_gene: TRBV12-3/TRBV12-4; j_gene: TRBJ2-3; abundance: few; len: 13; d_gene: NA; CDR3aa: CVSSLVVGDTQYF; CDR3nt: TGTGTCAGCAGTTTGGTAGTCGGGGATACGCAGTATTTT
v_gene: TRBV11-2; j_gene: TRBJ1-1; abundance: NA; len: 13; d_gene: NA; CDR3aa: CASSLEGSTEALF; CDR3nt: TGTGCCAGCAGCTTAGAAGGGAGTACTGAAGCTCTCTTT
v_gene: TRBV7-9; j_gene: TRBJ2-3; abundance: many; len: 13; d_gene: NA; CDR3aa: CASSLRGADTQYF; CDR3nt: TGTGCCAGCAGCTTAAGAGGGGCGGATACGCAGTATTTT
v_gene: TRBV5-8; j_gene: TRBJ2-7; abundance: many; len: 11; d_gene: NA; CDR3aa: CASSLAGPRIF; CDR3nt: TGTGCCAGCAGCTTGGCCGGGCCCCGGATCTTC